A single sample gave rise to the 28 T cell receptor beta chains below, sequenced in a study of technical replicates of blood from a few donors. Assay used: immunoSEQ multiplex PCR; TCRdb lists only in-frame clones, some missing. In the table there are 74,000 or so clones, 92% of which are singletons. The specimen was T cells isolated from PBMCs. The receptor set was obtained from a human donor in good health.

The rearrangement uses TRBV18 and TRBJ1-4, with TRBD1 identical over 7 bases. V trimming: 8 bases; J trimming: 8 bases; junction bases outside the gene matches: 8. From germline, CDR1 is KGHSH and CDR2 LQKENI. The CDR3 sequence is 13 residues long. For the CDR3, the DNA is TGTGCCAGCCTAGACAGGGTCGACGAAAAACTGTTTTTT. Translating it yields CASLDRVDEKLFF.

V usage is TRBV11-2 and J usage is TRBJ2-5, with a tentative D call TRBD1 (6 bases). CDR3 length equals 14 residues. Trimming took off 3 bases at V and 7 bases at J, with 15 bases between the two ends. Germline V gene data show CDR1 as SGHAT and CDR2 as FQNNGV. The DNA for the CDR3 is TGTGCCAGCAGCTTGGCAGGGGCAATGGGGACCCAGTACTTC. Translating gives CASSLAGAMGTQYF.

The chain links TRBV9 to TRBJ2-5; possible D gene TRBD2, 5 bases. The CDR3 is made up of 16 amino acids. Germline CDR1 SGDLS, CDR2 YYNGEE. Trimming pared 4 bases from V and 3 bases from J, leaving 19 bases between. CDR3 sequence reads: CASSTPGRRIEETQYF. CDR3 sequence (DNA): TGTGCCAGCAGCACGCCCGGACGGAGGATTGAAGAGACCCAGTACTTC.

This rearrangement joins TRBV4-1 to TRBJ2-3; 8 bases map to TRBD2. Germline CDR1 reads MGHRA; CDR2 reads YSYEKL. After removal of 3 bases from V and 3 bases from J, the junction contained 17 bases not matched to a gene. CDR3 length: 19 amino acids. The CDR3 loop reads CASSQGPNGRALVTDTQYF. CDR3 sequence (DNA): TGCGCCAGCAGCCAGGGCCCTAACGGGAGGGCCTTGGTAACAGATACGCAGTATTTT.

The J gene is TRBJ2-1, the V gene TRBV6-1; 7 positions match TRBD2. V dropped 6 bases and J dropped 10; count of bases not matched to a gene: 6. The length of the CDR3 is 12 residues. Germline lookup yields CDR1 MNHNS and CDR2 SASEGT. The CDR3 DNA follows: TGTGCCAGCAGCGTCGGGAGGCCCGAGCAGTTCTTC. Its protein is CASSVGRPEQFF.

V usage is TRBV11-3 and J usage is TRBJ2-7, with D maybe TRBD2 (5 bases). Germline CDR1 reads SGHNT; CDR2 reads YENEEA. The V and J ends lost 1 base and 0 bases respectively, with 7 bases between them. There are 14 residues in the CDR3. The CDR3, as DNA: TGTGCCAGCAGCTTAGGGGCGGGCTCCTACGAGCAGTACTTC. It specifies CASSLGAGSYEQYF.

The rearrangement links TRBV6-5 to TRBJ2-2, with TRBD2 matching over 8 bases. CDR3 length: 13 amino acids. V was clipped by 8 bases and J by 7 bases; unmatched bases: 6. Germline assignment: CDR1 MNHEY and CDR2 SVGAGI. CDR3 in amino acids: CASGSGGIGELFF. CDR3 DNA sequence: TGTGCCAGCGGGTCGGGAGGGATCGGGGAGCTGTTTTTT.

The J gene is TRBJ2-7, the V gene TRBV6-5; D remains ambiguous. The germline CDR1 and CDR2 sequences are MNHEY and SVGAGI. This CDR3 is built from 11 residues. Trimming shortened V by 5 bases and J by 4 bases, and 6 bases separated the two germline ends. CDR3 bases: TGTGCCAGCAGTGCGAGGTACGAGCAGTACTTC. As protein: CASSARYEQYF.

The rearrangement uses TRBV14 and TRBJ1-2; 8 nucleotides match TRBD1. CDR3 length: 14 amino acids. From germline, CDR1 is SGHDN and CDR2 FVKESK. V lost 4 bases, J lost 5 bases, and 6 bases stayed unmatched. The CDR3 nucleotides are TGTGCCAGCAGCCTAGGACAGGGAGGGTATGGCTACACCTTC. This encodes CASSLGQGGYGYTF. The entire variable domain, with the rest obtained from reference TRBV14 and TRBJ1-2, is as follows: EAGVTQFPSHSVIEKGQTVTLRCDPISGHDNLYWYRRVMGKEIKFLLHFVKESKQDESGMPNNRFLAERTGGTYSTLKVQPAELEDSGVYFCASSLGQGGYGYTFGSGTRLTVV.

The chain carries TRBV7-9 and TRBJ2-2; tentatively, D is TRBD1 (6 bases). The CDR3 is 15 amino acids. CDR1 and CDR2 (germline): SEHNR, FQNEAQ (reference sequence). V lost 6 bases and J lost 0, with 11 bases in between. DNA for the CDR3: TGTGCCAGCAGTTGGGACAACTCGAACACCGGGGAGCTGTTTTTT. Translation: CASSWDNSNTGELFF.

The CDR3 here is CASSFGQGNSPLHF. CDR3 nucleotide sequence: TGTGCCAGCAGCTTCGGACAGGGGAATTCACCCCTCCACTTT. The chain employs TRBV6-5 and TRBJ1-6, with 9 bases matching TRBD1. The CDR3 consists of 14 residues. Trimming took 6 bases from V and 7 from J; bases not matched to a gene: 4. Germline V gives CDR1 MNHEY, CDR2 SVGAGI.

The chain links TRBV27 to TRBJ1-2, with TRBD1 matching over 10 bases. This CDR3 has 13 amino acids. V shed 5 bases, J shed 7 bases, and the junction held 4 bases outside the gene matches. The germline V gene encodes CDR1 MNHEY and CDR2 SMNVEV (reference sequence). DNA for the CDR3: TGTGCCAGCAGTCAGGGACAGGGGTCTGGCTACACCTTC. Protein product: CASSQGQGSGYTF.

The chain employs TRBV29-1 and TRBJ2-3; TRBD1 matches at 8 bases. Trimming cost V 3 bases and J 0 bases; bases outside gene matches: 2. Germline lookup yields CDR1 SQVTM and CDR2 ANQGSEA. The CDR3 contains 14 residues. CDR3 DNA: TGCAGCGTTGACGGACAGGGCAGCACAGATACGCAGTATTTT. This translates into CSVDGQGSTDTQYF.

This clone was seen once. The chain links TRBV7-3 to TRBJ2-5; 11 bases fit TRBD2. V lost 6 bases to trimming and J lost 4 bases; unmatched junction nucleotides: 10. The length of the CDR3 is 16 residues. In germline, CDR1 is SGHTA, CDR2 FQGTGA. The CDR3 nucleotides read TGTGCCAGCAGTCTTAGTAGCGGGAGGGCCACAGAGACCCAGTACTTC. Translating gives CASSLSSGRATETQYF.

The chain is built from TRBV27 and TRBJ2-7; 8 nucleotides align to TRBD2. The CDR3 loop spans 16 amino acids. Losses at the gene ends were 7 bases for V and 2 bases for J; bases not matched to a gene: 13. CDR1 is MNHEY and CDR2 is SMNVEV in the germline V gene (reference sequence). The CDR3 nucleotides read TGTGCCAGCAAAAGCCCCAGCGGGGGTAGGGCCTACGAGCAGTACTTC. It encodes CASKSPSGGRAYEQYF.

V gene TRBV6-5 combines with J gene TRBJ2-5; 7 bases line up with TRBD1. This CDR3 region has 13 residues. V lost 6 bases and J lost 5; bases outside the gene matches: 6. The germline gives CDR1 MNHEY, CDR2 SVGAGI. The CDR3 nucleotides read TGTGCCAGCAGACAGACAGGGTTGGAGACCCAGTACTTC. This codes for CASRQTGLETQYF.

The rearrangement joins TRBV2 to TRBJ2-7; D might be TRBD2 (5 bases). Germline CDR1 is SNHLY and CDR2 is FYNNEI. Trimming stripped 0 bases from V and 2 bases from J, with 5 bases between. CDR3 length equals 13 residues. CDR3: CASSEAGAYEQYF. DNA for the CDR3: TGTGCCAGCAGTGAAGCGGGAGCCTACGAGCAGTACTTC. The complete variable domain, with remaining parts taken from reference TRBV2 and TRBJ2-7, reads EPEVTQTPSHQVTQMGQEVILRCVPISNHLYFYWYRQILGQKVEFLVSFYNNEISEKSEIFDDQFSVERPDGSNFTLKIRSTKLEDSAMYFCASSEAGAYEQYFGPGTRLTVT.

CDR3 coding DNA: TGTGCCAGCAGCTTTGACAGGGCAATCGGCTACACCTTC. Translation: CASSFDRAIGYTF. This chain connects TRBV28 to TRBJ1-2; 7 nucleotides align to TRBD1. Germline CDR1 and CDR2: MDHEN and SYDVKM. The CDR3 is 13 residues long. Germline trimming cut 6 bases from V and 8 bases from J; bases unmatched to any gene: 9.

The chain combines TRBV2 with TRBJ1-1; D might be TRBD1 (6 bases). The V gene lost 2 bases and the J gene lost 4 bases, with 14 bases spanning the gap. CDR1 and CDR2 from the germline V gene are SNHLY and FYNNEI. The length of the CDR3 is 15 residues. The CDR3 DNA reads as TGTGCCAGCAGTGAAAACCAGGGGCAGGTCACTGAAGCTTTCTTT. Amino acid sequence: CASSENQGQVTEAFF.

This clone was seen more than once but under ten times. V is TRBV4-1 and J is TRBJ1-5; D is unclear. Between the trimmed V and J ends, which lost 0 bases and 4 bases, there was a span of 7 bases. Germline assignment: CDR1 MGHRA and CDR2 YSYEKL. CDR3 length: 14 amino acids. CDR3 in DNA: TGCGCCAGCAGCCAAGATCCCCGGAATCAGCCCCAGCATTTT. This codes for CASSQDPRNQPQHF.

The V and J genes are TRBV7-9 and TRBJ2-3, with a weak D call TRBD1 (5 bases). Germline V CDR1 and CDR2: SEHNR, FQNEAQ (reference sequence). V lost 5 bases and J 1 base, leaving 13 bases between the germline ends. The CDR3 covers 15 residues. The CDR3 coding sequence is TGTGCCAGCAGCGCCGGGCCCAGGGGCACAGATACGCAGTATTTT. Translating gives CASSAGPRGTDTQYF.

The J gene is TRBJ2-7, the V gene TRBV27; 10 bases are a match to TRBD2. This CDR3 is 12 amino acids long. Germline assignment: CDR1 MNHEY and CDR2 SMNVEV (reference sequence). V trimming: 10 bases; J trimming: 4 bases; junction bases outside the gene matches: 4. As DNA, the CDR3 is TGTGCCATAGGGACTAGCGTATACGAGCAGTACTTC. It yields the protein CAIGTSVYEQYF.

The chain's CDR3 is CASSLWTSGRETQYF. The CDR3 region has the DNA TGCGCCAGCAGCCTCTGGACTAGCGGGAGAGAGACCCAGTACTTC. The chain joins TRBV4-3 to TRBJ2-5; 13 bases are a match to TRBD2. The length of the CDR3 is 15 residues. The germline gives CDR1 LGHNA, CDR2 YSLEER. Losses at the gene ends were 4 bases for V and 4 bases for J; bases not matched to a gene: 3.

The chain uses TRBV14 and TRBJ2-7; TRBD1 is a possible D gene (6 bases). The CDR3 has 15 amino acids. V dropped 4 bases and J dropped 7 bases, with 20 bases sitting between them. Germline V gene sequence: CDR1 SGHDN, CDR2 FVKESK. The CDR3 DNA reads as TGTGCCAGCAGCCTTTTGCTGGGACAAGATCGTGAGCAGTACTTC. It codes for CASSLLLGQDREQYF.

The rearrangement uses TRBV5-1 and TRBJ2-5; 7 positions match TRBD1. The junction had 3 bases not matched to a gene; V was cut back by 4 bases and J by 0 bases. The CDR3 has 14 residues. The germline V gene encodes CDR1 SGHRS and CDR2 YFSETQ. CDR3 sequence reads: CASSIGQDQETQYF. Here the CDR3 DNA reads TGCGCCAGCAGCATTGGACAGGACCAAGAGACCCAGTACTTC.

The V and J genes are TRBV7-3 and TRBJ2-7; D possibly corresponds to TRBD2 (6 bases). With 7 bases removed from V and 6 bases from J, the gap between germline ends came to 13 bases. Germline V gives CDR1 SGHTA, CDR2 FQGTGA. The CDR3 sequence is 12 residues long. CDR3: CASTDTSSEQYF. The CDR3, as DNA: TGTGCCAGCACCGATACTAGCTCCGAGCAGTACTTC.

This sequence joins TRBV11-2 and TRBJ2-3; a possible D gene is TRBD2 (6 bases). V lost 3 bases to trimming and J lost 6 bases, with 13 bases between them. The CDR3 runs to 14 residues. Germline V lookup: CDR1 SGHAT, CDR2 FQNNGV. Here the CDR3 reads CASSFRRESDTQYF. CDR3 sequence (DNA): TGTGCCAGCAGCTTTAGACGGGAGTCGGATACGCAGTATTTT.

The chain is built from TRBV4-3 and TRBJ2-2, with 14 bases aligning to TRBD2. The J segment lost 6 bases and the V segment lost 4 bases, leaving 7 bases of the junction unmatched. The CDR3 consists of 17 residues. Germline loops: CDR1 LGHNA, CDR2 YSLEER. In nucleotides, the CDR3 is TGCGCCAGCAGCCTAGGGACTAGCGGGGGTTCGTCCGGGGAGCTGTTTTTT. Amino acids: CASSLGTSGGSSGELFF.